The 13 T cell receptor beta chains given below trace back to one sample, sequenced in a study of cytomegalovirus exposure and HLA in healthy donors (TCRdb year 2017). The library was obtained by the immunoSEQ multiplex PCR assay. A mixture of 60 forward primers for TCR Vbeta segments and 13 reverse primers for TCR Jbeta segments was used in the multiplex PCR. Here the immuneACCESS table is served through TCRdb, limited to in-frame sequences with V and J called. Missing clones are a known gap in these copies; in checked studies unresolved V genes cover under half, and the rest lacks a known reason. The sample records over 100,000 clones, about three fifths of which are singletons. Around 8.8% of the sample rests with the top ten. Input material: PBMCs. The receptors derive from a woman aged 35 to 49 in good health and CMV-seropositive.

This sequence joins TRBV5-1 and TRBJ1-5; D is uncertain. V was trimmed by 5 bases and J by 0 bases, leaving 12 bases between them. This CDR3 has 15 amino acids. Germline CDR1 is SGHRS and CDR2 is YFSETQ. The CDR3 region has the DNA TGCGCCAGCAGTCTCGACCCGGGTAGCAATCAGCCCCAGCATTTT. Residues: CASSLDPGSNQPQHF.

This chain connects TRBV28 to TRBJ2-5, with D tentatively TRBD2 (6 bases). V was cut by 1 base and J by 1 base, with 10 bases left in between. The CDR3 length is 15 residues. The germline CDR1 and CDR2 sequences are MDHEN and SYDVKM. Here the CDR3 DNA reads TGTGCCAGCAGTTTATCGGGGGTAACCCAAGAGACCCAGTACTTC. Translation: CASSLSGVTQETQYF.

The chain is built from TRBV7-8 and TRBJ2-4; D is possibly TRBD1 (6 bases). The CDR3 length is 15 residues. Germline CDR1 reads SGHVS; CDR2 reads FQNEAQ. Deletions cut 0 bases from V and 8 bases from J, with 14 bases between. This CDR3 reads CASSLADSSFDIQYF. The CDR3 DNA reads TGTGCCAGCAGCTTAGCGGACAGTTCGTTTGACATTCAGTACTTC.

This clone came up once. This chain links TRBV11-2 with TRBJ2-7; 8 bases map to TRBD2. The CDR3 covers 15 residues. CDR1 is SGHAT and CDR2 is FQNNGV in the germline V gene. V lost 4 bases and J lost 2; bases outside the gene matches: 7. CDR3 DNA sequence: TGTGCCAGCAGCTCGGGAGGGGGGGTCCCCTACGAGCAGTACTTC. Its protein product is CASSSGGGVPYEQYF.

The rearrangement links TRBV5-1 to TRBJ2-7; 9 bases are a match to TRBD1. V lost 1 base to trimming and J lost 7 bases; unmatched junction nucleotides: 9. The V gene's germline CDR1 is SGHRS and CDR2 YFSETQ. CDR3 length: 15 residues. CDR3: CASSLLGQGPREQYF. CDR3 coding DNA: TGCGCCAGCAGCTTGTTAGGACAGGGGCCTCGGGAGCAGTACTTC.

The rearrangement uses TRBV27 and TRBJ1-6; no clear D gene. The CDR3 is 17 amino acids. The V end lost 4 bases, the J end lost 13 bases, and 26 bases lay between the germline ends. Looked up from germline, CDR1 is MNHEY and CDR2 is SMNVEV (reference sequence). This CDR3 reads CASSSTLPRASIIPLHF. Written as DNA, the CDR3 is TGTGCCAGCAGTTCCACCCTCCCGAGGGCGTCGATAATCCCCCTCCACTTT.

This chain connects TRBV28 to TRBJ1-4; D is unclear. CDR1 is MDHEN, CDR2 SYDVKM, per germline. The CDR3 length is 14 residues. Trimming cost V 2 bases and J 4 bases, with 8 bases left between them. CDR3 loop: CASSLPGSNEKLFF. Here the CDR3 DNA reads TGTGCCAGCAGTTTACCGGGTAGTAATGAAAAACTGTTTTTT.

J is TRBJ2-7 and V is TRBV2, with D possibly matching TRBD1 (6 bases). Germline V lookup: CDR1 SNHLY, CDR2 FYNNEI. The V and J ends lost 7 bases and 4 bases respectively, with 14 bases between them. The CDR3 covers 13 residues. The CDR3 DNA reads as TGTGCCAGCACCCCAGGGGCTGCATACGAGCAGTACTTC. Encoded protein: CASTPGAAYEQYF.

The sample holds a few counts of this clone. The gene calls are TRBV19 and TRBJ1-5; 10 nucleotides match TRBD1. Germline V gives CDR1 LNHDA, CDR2 SQIVND (reference sequence). The CDR3 is made up of 13 amino acids. J lost 7 bases, V lost 8 bases, and 5 bases had no gene match. CDR3 coding DNA: TGTGCCAGTGACAGGGGGCGCGGACAGCCCCAGCATTTT. Translation: CASDRGRGQPQHF.

This chain links TRBV27 with TRBJ2-7, with D tentatively TRBD2 (6 bases). V lost 3 bases and J lost 3, with 12 bases in between. Germline V gives CDR1 MNHEY, CDR2 SMNVEV (reference sequence). The CDR3 has 14 amino acids. CDR3 sequence (DNA): TGTGCCAGCAGTTTTGGGGGGTCCTTCTACGAGCAGTACTTC. Residues: CASSFGGSFYEQYF.

The CDR3 DNA reads TGTGCCAGCAGCCCCGCCCCGGCAGGGGAACTAGAGACCCAGTACTTC. It encodes CASSPAPAGELETQYF. The chain recombines TRBV11-2 with TRBJ2-5, with a tentative D call TRBD1 (6 bases). With 5 bases removed from V and 4 bases from J, the gap between germline ends came to 20 bases. Germline assignment: CDR1 SGHAT and CDR2 FQNNGV. The CDR3 runs to 16 residues.

V is TRBV18 and J is TRBJ1-1; weak D call: TRBD1 (6 bases). Trimming removed 3 bases at V and 1 base at J, with 9 bases between. Looked up from germline, CDR1 is KGHSH and CDR2 is LQKENI. The CDR3 runs 14 residues. The CDR3: CASSPGTPNTEAFF. Written as DNA, the CDR3 is TGTGCCAGCTCACCCGGGACACCGAACACTGAAGCTTTCTTT.

The chain links TRBV27 to TRBJ2-1, with 13 positions matching TRBD2. Germline CDR1 and CDR2: MNHEY and SMNVEV (reference sequence). V gave up 4 bases and J gave up 7 bases; unmatched junction bases: 10. The CDR3 is 17 residues long. The CDR3 DNA reads as TGTGCCAGCAGTTGGAAGCCGGGACTAGCGGGGCATAATGAGCAGTTCTTC. This translates into CASSWKPGLAGHNEQFF.